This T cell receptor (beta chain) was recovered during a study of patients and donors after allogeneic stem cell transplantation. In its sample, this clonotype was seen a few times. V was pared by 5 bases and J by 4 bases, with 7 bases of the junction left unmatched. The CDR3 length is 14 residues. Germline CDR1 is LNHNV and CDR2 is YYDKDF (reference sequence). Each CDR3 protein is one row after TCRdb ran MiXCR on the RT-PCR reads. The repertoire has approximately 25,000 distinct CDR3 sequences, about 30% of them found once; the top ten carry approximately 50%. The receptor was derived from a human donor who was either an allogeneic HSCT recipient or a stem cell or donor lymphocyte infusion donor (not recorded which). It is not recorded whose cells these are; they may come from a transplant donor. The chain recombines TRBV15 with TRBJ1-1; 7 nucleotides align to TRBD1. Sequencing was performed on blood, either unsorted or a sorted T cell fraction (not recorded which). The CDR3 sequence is CATSLWQGGTEAFF. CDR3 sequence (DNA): TGTGCCACCAGCCTTTGGCAGGGGGGCACTGAAGCTTTCTTT.